This T cell receptor beta chain was sequenced during a study of Ad26.COV2.S vaccination and SARS-CoV-2 variants (dated by TCRdb to 2020 to 2023). About the study as a whole: The specificity and breadth of SARS-CoV-2-reactive T cell receptors after Ad26.COV2.S vaccination were assessed by TCRbeta repertoire sequencing. A total of around 32 samples were included in the TCR-sequenced set, comprising around 19 Ad26.COV2.S vaccine recipients, 5 placebo recipients and 8 SARS-CoV-2 convalescent individuals. What the study reported, not specific to this receptor: Vaccine and placebo recipients had similar non-spike TCR breadth, a finding consistent with the vaccine containing only spike. Substantial breadth of spike-specific CD8+ and CD4+ T cell responses was reported after vaccination. The authors noted that the TCR breadth and depth analyses may have underestimated total T cell responses. Spike-specific TCR breadth was higher in Ad26.COV2.S recipients than in placebo recipients (P = 0.0014).

The immunoSEQ Assay was used to sequence TCRbeta CDR3 regions. After extraction, genomic DNA underwent amplification by bias-controlled multiplex PCR, followed by high-throughput sequencing. The source study handled its data this way. To quantify the absolute abundance of every unique TCRbeta CDR3 region, sequences were collapsed and filtered. T cell fraction was estimated by normalizing TCRbeta template counts to usable DNA, which was measured by amplifying reference genes present in all nucleated cells. Repertoire TCRs were annotated as SARS-CoV-2-specific by exact matching of V gene, CDR3 amino acid sequence and J gene to a known reactive TCR set. The reference SARS-CoV-2 TCR set was obtained from MIRA and was filtered for enrichment in COVID-19-positive ImmuneCODE repertoires, whereby public or cross-reactive TCRs were removed. Based on the MIRA antigens, annotated TCRs were further analysed at the level of specific ORF or position within ORF. Breadth was defined as the number of annotated unique rearrangements divided by the total number of unique productive rearrangements, and depth was defined as the summed frequency of the annotated unique rearrangements. Two-sided Wilcoxon rank-sum tests were applied when comparing TCR breadth between groups. Entries here come from immuneACCESS through TCRdb and include only in-frame sequences with V and J called. Some clones fail to appear in such tables; in the studies checked, an unresolved V gene covers under half of the shortfall, and the cause of the remainder is unknown. Clone size and V and J calls were adopted from that table, with D and trimming inferred from the DNA. For this sample the table gives just over 350,000 clones, of which about 91% were detected only once. Under 4% of the sample comes from the top ten.

What the time point label conveys for this sample: individuals recovered from natural SARS-CoV-2 infection. Taken from the germline V gene (reference sequence), the CDR1 and CDR2 loops are SGHKS and YYEKEE. The CDR3 spans 16 residues, from the cysteine through the phenylalanine. Only CDR3 DNA remains: 48 bases, in frame from the first base. V was cut back by 4 bases and J by 8 bases, leaving a gap of 24 bases between them. On this clone: Its antigen is not yet known. Base qualities are missing; no much larger clone stands one base away.

The input for sequencing was peripheral blood, taken after recovery from COVID-19. The sequence joins TRBV5-5 to TRBJ1-2; possibly the D gene is TRBD1, per 6 matching bases. This sequence was found in a human donor who had recovered from COVID-19. The DNA sequence is as follows: TGTGCCAGCAGCCACGGGCCACAGGGAGTTCCACAAGGCTACACCTTC. The encoded protein is CASSHGPQGVPQGYTF.